The next 9 T cell receptor beta chains were all read from a single sample in a study of blood T cells in healthy people across ages. Using a J-beta primer mix together with a sample-barcoded 5' primer, a second PCR was run for roughly 7 to 12 cycles. TCRdb recomputed calls from the 5' RACE reads with MiXCR, one row per CDR3 protein. The table includes under 2 million distinct CDR3 sequences, about 31% detected once. Material: blood. The receptors shown here come from a woman aged 25 to 39 in good health.

The J gene is TRBJ1-5, the V gene TRBV27; maybe TRBD1 (5 bases). The CDR3 loop spans 14 amino acids. Deletions cut 6 bases from V and 6 bases from J, with 15 bases between. Germline V gene data show CDR1 as MNHEY and CDR2 as SMNVEV (reference sequence). CDR3 region: CASSPGDVSQPQHF. CDR3 in DNA: TGTGCCAGCAGCCCGGGGGACGTCAGTCAGCCCCAGCATTTT.

The V and J genes are TRBV2 and TRBJ2-1, with D hard to call. This CDR3 is built from 14 residues. Trimming took off 2 bases at V and 5 bases at J, with 10 bases between the two ends. CDR1 is SNHLY and CDR2 is FYNNEI in the germline V gene. The CDR3 sequence is CASSEIDINNEQFF. The CDR3 DNA is TGTGCCAGCAGTGAAATAGACATAAACAATGAGCAGTTCTTC.

This clonotype was seen a few times. The V and J genes are TRBV5-1 and TRBJ2-1; TRBD1 aligns across 9 bases. The CDR3 loop spans 16 amino acids. Germline V gene sequence: CDR1 SGHRS, CDR2 YFSETQ. V was pared by 5 bases and J by 5 bases, with 11 bases of the junction left unmatched. The CDR3 loop is CASSIGTGIFDNEQFF. In nucleotides, the CDR3 is TGCGCCAGCAGTATCGGGACAGGGATTTTTGACAATGAGCAGTTCTTC.

In its sample, this clonotype was seen a few times. The chain is built from TRBV20-1 and TRBJ2-3, with a possible D match to TRBD2 (5 bases). From germline, CDR1 is DFQATT and CDR2 SNEGSKA (reference sequence). V was cut by 6 bases and J by 5 bases, with 15 bases left in between. The CDR3 is 13 residues long. The CDR3 loop reads CSALARLLDTQYF. The CDR3 DNA sequence: TGCAGTGCCCTAGCCCGCTTATTAGATACGCAGTATTTT.

This rearrangement joins TRBV18 to TRBJ2-4; a weak D match, TRBD1 (5 bases). Between the trimmed V and J ends, which lost 1 base and 0 bases, there was a span of 16 bases. This CDR3 contains 18 residues. Germline CDR1 is KGHSH and CDR2 is LQKENI. CDR3 bases: TGTGCCAGCTCACCACAGGCGTTCAAGGGGCGAGCCAAAAACATTCAGTACTTC. It yields the protein CASSPQAFKGRAKNIQYF.

The sample holds a few counts of this clonotype. This rearrangement joins TRBV4-1 to TRBJ1-5, with 10 bases identical to TRBD1. Trimming took 1 base from V and 1 from J; bases not matched to a gene: 7. The length of the CDR3 is 18 residues. Germline CDR1 is MGHRA and CDR2 is YSYEKL. The DNA of the CDR3 is TGCGCCAGCAGCCAAGTAATCCCGGGACAGGGGAGCAATCAGCCCCAGCATTTT. It specifies CASSQVIPGQGSNQPQHF.

The J gene is TRBJ1-2, the V gene TRBV21-1. TRBV21-1 is termed a pseudogene. The CDR3 loop spans 12 amino acids. CDR3 coding DNA: TGTGCCCCCTGCTACAGGGCCCACGGCTACACCTTC. Residues: CAPCYRAHGYTF.

This clonotype was counted only a few times. The chain recombines TRBV2 with TRBJ1-1; TRBD1 matches 7 bases. The length of the CDR3 is 14 residues. J gave up 0 bases and V 6 bases, and 4 bases lay outside the gene matches. The germline V gene has CDR1 SNHLY and CDR2 FYNNEI. The CDR3 region is CASRGTELNTEAFF. The CDR3 coding sequence is TGTGCCAGCAGGGGGACAGAGCTGAACACTGAAGCTTTCTTT.

This rearrangement joins TRBV20-1 to TRBJ1-5; maybe TRBD1 (5 bases). The V end was cut by 2 bases, the J end by 7 bases, with 15 bases between. The CDR3 covers 14 residues. CDR1 is DFQATT and CDR2 is SNEGSKA in the germline V gene (reference sequence). The CDR3 spells CSARLGGSWQPQHF. The CDR3 nucleotides read TGCAGTGCTAGATTGGGGGGATCTTGGCAGCCCCAGCATTTT.